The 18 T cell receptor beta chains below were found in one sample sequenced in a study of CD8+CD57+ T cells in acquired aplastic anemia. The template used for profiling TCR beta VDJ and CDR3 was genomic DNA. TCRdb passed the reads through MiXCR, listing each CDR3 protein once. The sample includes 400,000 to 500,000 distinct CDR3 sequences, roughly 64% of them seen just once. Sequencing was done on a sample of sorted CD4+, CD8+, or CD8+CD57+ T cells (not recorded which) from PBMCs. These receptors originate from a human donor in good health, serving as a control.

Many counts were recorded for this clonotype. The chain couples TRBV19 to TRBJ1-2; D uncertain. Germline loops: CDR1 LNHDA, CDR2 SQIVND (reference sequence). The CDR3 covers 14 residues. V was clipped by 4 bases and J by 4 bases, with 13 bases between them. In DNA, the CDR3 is TGTGCCAGTAGTACCCATACAGCTTCCTATGGCTACACCTTC. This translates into CASSTHTASYGYTF.

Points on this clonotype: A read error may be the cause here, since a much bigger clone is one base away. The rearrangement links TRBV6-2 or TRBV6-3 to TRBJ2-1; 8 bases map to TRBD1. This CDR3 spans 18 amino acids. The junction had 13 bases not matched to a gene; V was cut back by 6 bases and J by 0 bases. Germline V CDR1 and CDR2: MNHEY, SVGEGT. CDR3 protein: CASRYLSDRGSSYNEQFF. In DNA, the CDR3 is TGTGCCAGCAGGTATCTCTCAGACAGGGGAAGCTCCTACAATGAGCAGTTCTTC.

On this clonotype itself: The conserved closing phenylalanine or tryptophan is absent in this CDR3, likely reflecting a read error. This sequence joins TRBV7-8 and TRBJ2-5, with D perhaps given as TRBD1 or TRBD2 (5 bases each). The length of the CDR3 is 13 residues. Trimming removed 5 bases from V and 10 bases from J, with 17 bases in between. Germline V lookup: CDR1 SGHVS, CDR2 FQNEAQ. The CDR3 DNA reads TGTGCCAGCAGCGTCCGGGGCATTCCGAGCCAGTACCAG. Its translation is CASSVRGIPSQYQ.

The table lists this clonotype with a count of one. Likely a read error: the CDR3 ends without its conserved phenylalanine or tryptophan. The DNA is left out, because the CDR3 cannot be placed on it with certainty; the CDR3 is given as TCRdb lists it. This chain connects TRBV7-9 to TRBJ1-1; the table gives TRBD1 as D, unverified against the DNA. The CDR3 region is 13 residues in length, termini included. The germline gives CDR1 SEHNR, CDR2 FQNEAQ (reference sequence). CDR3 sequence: CASSPTGGTEAYA.

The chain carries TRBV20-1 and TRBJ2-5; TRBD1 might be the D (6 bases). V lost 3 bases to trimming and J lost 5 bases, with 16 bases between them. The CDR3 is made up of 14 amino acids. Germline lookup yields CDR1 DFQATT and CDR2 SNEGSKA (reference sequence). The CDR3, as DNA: TGCAGTGCTAGGTCCAGCAGGGGCGCGGAGACCCAGTACTTC. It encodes CSARSSRGAETQYF.

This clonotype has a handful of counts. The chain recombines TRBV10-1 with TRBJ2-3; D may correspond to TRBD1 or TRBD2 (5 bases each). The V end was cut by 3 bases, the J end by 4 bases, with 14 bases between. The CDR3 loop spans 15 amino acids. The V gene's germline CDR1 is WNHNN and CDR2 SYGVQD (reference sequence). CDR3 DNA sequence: TGCGCCAGCAGTGAAAAGGGGACGGTAGCAGATACGCAGTATTTT. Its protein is CASSEKGTVADTQYF.

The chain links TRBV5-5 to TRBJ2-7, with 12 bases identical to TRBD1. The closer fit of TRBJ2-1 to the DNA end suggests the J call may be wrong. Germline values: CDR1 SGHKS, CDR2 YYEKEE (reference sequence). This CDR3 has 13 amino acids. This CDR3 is CASTTGTGGEQFF. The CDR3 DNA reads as TGTGCCAGCACCACCGGGACAGGGGGCGAGCAGTTCTTC.

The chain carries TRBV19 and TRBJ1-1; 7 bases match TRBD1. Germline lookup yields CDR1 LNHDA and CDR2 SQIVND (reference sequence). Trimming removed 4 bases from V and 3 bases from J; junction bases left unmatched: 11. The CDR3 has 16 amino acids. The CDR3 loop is CASSTVTGEAHTEAFF. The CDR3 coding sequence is TGTGCCAGTAGTACAGTAACAGGGGAGGCTCACACTGAAGCTTTCTTT.

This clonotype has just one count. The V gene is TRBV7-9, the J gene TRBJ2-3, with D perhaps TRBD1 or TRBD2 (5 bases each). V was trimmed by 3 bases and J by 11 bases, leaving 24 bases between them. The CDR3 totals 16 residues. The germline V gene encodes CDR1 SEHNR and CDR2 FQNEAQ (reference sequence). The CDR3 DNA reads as TGTGCCAGCAGCTTTGGGGCGGCAAACACCGGGGAGCTGCAGTATTTT. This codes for CASSFGAANTGELQYF.

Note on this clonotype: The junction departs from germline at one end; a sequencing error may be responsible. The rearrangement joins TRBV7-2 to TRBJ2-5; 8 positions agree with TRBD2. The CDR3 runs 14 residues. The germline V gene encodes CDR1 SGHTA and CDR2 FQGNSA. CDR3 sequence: CASSQGGGKEPQHF. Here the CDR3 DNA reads TGCGCCAGCAGCCAGGGCGGGGGGAAAGAGCCCCAGCATTTC.

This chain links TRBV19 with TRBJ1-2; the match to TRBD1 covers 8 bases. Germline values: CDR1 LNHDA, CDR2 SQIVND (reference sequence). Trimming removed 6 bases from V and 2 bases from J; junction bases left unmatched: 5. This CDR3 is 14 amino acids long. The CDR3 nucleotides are TGTGCCAGTAGCCCGACAGGGGAAAACTATGGCTACACCTTC. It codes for CASSPTGENYGYTF.

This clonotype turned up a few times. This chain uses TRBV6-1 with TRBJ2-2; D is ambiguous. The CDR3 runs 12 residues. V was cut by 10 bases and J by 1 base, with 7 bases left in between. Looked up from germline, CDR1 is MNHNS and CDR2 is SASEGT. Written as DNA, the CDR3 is TGTGCCACCAGCTGGAACACCGGGGAGCTGTTTTTT. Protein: CATSWNTGELFF.

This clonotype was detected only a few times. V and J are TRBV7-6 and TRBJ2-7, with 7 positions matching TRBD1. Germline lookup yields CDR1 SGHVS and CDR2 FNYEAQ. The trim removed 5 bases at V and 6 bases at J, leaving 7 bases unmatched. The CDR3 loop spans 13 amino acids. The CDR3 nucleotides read TGTGCCAGCAGCGCACGACAGGGTGTCGAGCAGTACTTC. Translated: CASSARQGVEQYF.

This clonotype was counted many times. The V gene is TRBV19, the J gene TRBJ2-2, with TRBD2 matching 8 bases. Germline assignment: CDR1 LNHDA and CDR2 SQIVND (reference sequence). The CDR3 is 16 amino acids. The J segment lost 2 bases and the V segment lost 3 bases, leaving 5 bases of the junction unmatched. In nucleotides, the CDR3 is TGTGCCAGTAGTATCCGGGGGGGGGCCAACACCGGGGAGCTGTTTTTT. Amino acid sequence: CASSIRGGANTGELFF.

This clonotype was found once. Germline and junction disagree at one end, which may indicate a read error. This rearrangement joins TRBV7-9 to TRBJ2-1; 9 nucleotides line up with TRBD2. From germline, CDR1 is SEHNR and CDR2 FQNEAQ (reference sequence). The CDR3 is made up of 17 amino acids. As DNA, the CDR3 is TGTGCCAGCAGCGAGGCGGGGGGGCTGAGCACCTACACTGAGCAGTTCTTC. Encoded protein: CASSEAGGLSTYTEQFF.

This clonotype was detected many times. CDR3 nucleotide sequence: TGTGCCAGTAGTATAGTGGGACTAGCGGAGAGCACAGATACGCAGTATTTT. Protein product: CASSIVGLAESTDTQYF. The chain has TRBV19 and TRBJ2-3; 11 bases match TRBD2. The CDR3 length is 17 residues. Trimming cost V 1 base and J 0 bases; bases outside gene matches: 3. The germline V gene has CDR1 LNHDA and CDR2 SQIVND (reference sequence).

The CDR3 sequence: CASSERGVGYTF. In DNA form, the CDR3 reads TGTGCCAGCAGTGAAAGGGGAGTGGGATACACCTTC. J is TRBJ1-2 and V is TRBV2, with a tentative D call TRBD1 (5 bases). The germline gives CDR1 SNHLY, CDR2 FYNNEI. This CDR3 has 12 residues. V lost 2 bases and J 11 bases, leaving 12 bases between the germline ends.

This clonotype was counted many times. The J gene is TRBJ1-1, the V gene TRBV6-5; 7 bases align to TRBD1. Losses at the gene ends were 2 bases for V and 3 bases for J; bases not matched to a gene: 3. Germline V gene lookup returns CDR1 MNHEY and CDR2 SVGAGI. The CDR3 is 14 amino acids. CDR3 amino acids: CASSYVRGYTEAFF. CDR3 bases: TGTGCCAGCAGTTACGTCAGGGGGTACACTGAAGCTTTCTTT.